The source of this TCR beta chain is a study of blood T cell repertoires in COVID-19. Study details: Sources were T cells, B-cell-depleted T cells, or PBMCs; the material itself was cDNA or gDNA.

Germline CDR1 SGHAT, CDR2 FQNNGV. The CDR3 is 16 residues long. Deletions cut 1 base from V and 5 bases from J, with 15 bases between. Assay used: immunoSEQ multiplex PCR; TCRdb lists only in-frame clones, some missing. This table holds over 120,000 clones, roughly three quarters found once. The rearrangement uses TRBV11-2 and TRBJ2-1; D ambiguous. The sequenced sample consisted of PBMCs or T cells enriched from blood (not recorded which). This clonotype was sampled from a woman in her fifties or sixties who had recovered from COVID-19. CDR3 DNA: TGTGCCAGCAGCTTAGTGCCCCGGTTCCTTGACAATGAGCAGTTCTTC. Translation gives CASSLVPRFLDNEQFF.